This T cell receptor beta chain is from a study of T cells expressing NK-cell markers. Study-wide results and limits: Of CD8+ T cells, roughly 1.0-7.0% belonged to dominant NKG2C+ clonotypes in five or six donors.

TCRdb reworked the 5' RACE reads into one entry per CDR3 protein, no DNA. This sample's clone table lists approximately 440,000 distinct CDR3 sequences. As concerns this clonotype: Its antigen is currently unknown.

The germline CDR1 and CDR2 sequences are GTSNPN and SVGIG (reference sequence). This CDR3 has 12 residues. The chain combines TRBV30 with TRBJ2-7. The TCR comes from a woman aged 50 to 60 in good health. Sequenced: blood T cells: a sorted CD56 or NKG2C T cell subset, CD4+ or CD8+ T cells, or bulk PBMC T cells (not recorded which). CDR3 amino acids: CAWSPTRGEQYF.